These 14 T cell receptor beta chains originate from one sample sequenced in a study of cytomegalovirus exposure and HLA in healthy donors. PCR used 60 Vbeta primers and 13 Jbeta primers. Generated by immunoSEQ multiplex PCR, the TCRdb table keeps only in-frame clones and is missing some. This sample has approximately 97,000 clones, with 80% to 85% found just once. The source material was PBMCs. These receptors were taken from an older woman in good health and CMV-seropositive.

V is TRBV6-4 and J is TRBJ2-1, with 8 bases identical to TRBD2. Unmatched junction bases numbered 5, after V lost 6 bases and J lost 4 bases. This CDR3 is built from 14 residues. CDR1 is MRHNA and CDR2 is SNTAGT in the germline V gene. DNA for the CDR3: TGTGCCAGCAGCCCGGGACTAGGGTACAATGAGCAGTTCTTC. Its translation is CASSPGLGYNEQFF.

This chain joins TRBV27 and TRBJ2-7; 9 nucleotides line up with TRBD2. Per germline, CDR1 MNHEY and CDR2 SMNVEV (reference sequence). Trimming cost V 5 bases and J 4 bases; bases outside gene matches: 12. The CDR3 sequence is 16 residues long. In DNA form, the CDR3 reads TGTGCCAGCAGTACCTTGTCTAGCGGGACTTCTTACGAGCAGTACTTC. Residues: CASSTLSSGTSYEQYF.

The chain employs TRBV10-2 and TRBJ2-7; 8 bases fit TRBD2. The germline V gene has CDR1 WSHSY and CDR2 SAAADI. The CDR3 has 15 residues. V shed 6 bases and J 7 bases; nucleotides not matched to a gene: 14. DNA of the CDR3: TGCGCCAGCAGCCCGCCGGGAGCGGGAGTAAAAGAGCAGTACTTC. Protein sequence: CASSPPGAGVKEQYF.

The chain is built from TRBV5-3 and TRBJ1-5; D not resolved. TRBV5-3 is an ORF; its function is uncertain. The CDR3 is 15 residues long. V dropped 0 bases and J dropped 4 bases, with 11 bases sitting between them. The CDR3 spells CARSLGPKWNQPQHF. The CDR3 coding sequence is TGTGCCAGAAGCTTGGGGCCAAAGTGGAATCAGCCCCAGCATTTT.

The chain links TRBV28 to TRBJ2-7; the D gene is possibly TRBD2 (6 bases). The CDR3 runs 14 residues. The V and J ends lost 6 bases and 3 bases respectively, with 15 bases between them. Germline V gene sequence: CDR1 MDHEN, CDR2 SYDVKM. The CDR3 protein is CASSSGTVIYEQYF. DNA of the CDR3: TGTGCCAGCAGCTCCGGGACTGTCATCTACGAGCAGTACTTC.

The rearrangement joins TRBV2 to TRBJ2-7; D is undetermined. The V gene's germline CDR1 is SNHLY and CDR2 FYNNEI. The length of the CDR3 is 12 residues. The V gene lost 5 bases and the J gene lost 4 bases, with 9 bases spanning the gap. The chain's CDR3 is CASSSSSYEQYF. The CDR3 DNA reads TGTGCCAGCAGTTCGAGTTCTTACGAGCAGTACTTC.

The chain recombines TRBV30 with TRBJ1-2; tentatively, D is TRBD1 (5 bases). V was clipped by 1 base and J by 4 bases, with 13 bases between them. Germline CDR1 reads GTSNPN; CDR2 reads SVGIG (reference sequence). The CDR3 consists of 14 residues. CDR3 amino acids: CAWSAGHSLYGYTF. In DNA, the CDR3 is TGTGCCTGGAGTGCAGGGCACAGCCTCTATGGCTACACCTTC.

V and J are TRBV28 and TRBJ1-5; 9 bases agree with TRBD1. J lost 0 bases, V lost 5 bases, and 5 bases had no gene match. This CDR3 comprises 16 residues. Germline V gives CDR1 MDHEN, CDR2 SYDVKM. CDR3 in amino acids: CASSPPGQGSNQPQHF. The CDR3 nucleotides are TGTGCCAGCAGTCCACCGGGACAGGGTAGCAATCAGCCCCAGCATTTT.

Here the CDR3 DNA reads TGCAGCCTCGAGGAACAAGAGACCCAGTACTTC. Translation: CSLEEQETQYF. This chain uses TRBV20-1 with TRBJ2-5; no clear D. The CDR3 consists of 11 residues. Germline assignment: CDR1 DFQATT and CDR2 SNEGSKA (reference sequence).

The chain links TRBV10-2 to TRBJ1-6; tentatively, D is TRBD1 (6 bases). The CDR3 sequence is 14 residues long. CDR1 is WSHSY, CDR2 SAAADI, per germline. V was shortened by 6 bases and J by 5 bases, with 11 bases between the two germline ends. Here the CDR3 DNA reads TGCGCCAGCAGGGGTGGACAGAATAATTCACCCCTCCACTTT. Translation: CASRGGQNNSPLHF.

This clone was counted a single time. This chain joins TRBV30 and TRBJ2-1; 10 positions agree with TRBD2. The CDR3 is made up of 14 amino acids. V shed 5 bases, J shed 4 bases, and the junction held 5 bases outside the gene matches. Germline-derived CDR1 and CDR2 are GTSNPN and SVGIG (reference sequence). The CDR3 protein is CAWSSGSAYNEQFF. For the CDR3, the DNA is TGTGCCTGGTCTAGCGGGAGTGCGTACAATGAGCAGTTCTTC.

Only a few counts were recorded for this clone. CDR3 amino acids: CASSTDIYNEQFF. CDR3 bases: TGTGCCAGCAGCACTGACATTTACAATGAGCAGTTCTTC. The chain has TRBV7-3 and TRBJ2-1; D gene uncertain. Germline-derived CDR1 and CDR2 are SGHTA and FQGTGA. The CDR3 has 13 residues. Trimming took off 5 bases at V and 4 bases at J, with 9 bases between the two ends.

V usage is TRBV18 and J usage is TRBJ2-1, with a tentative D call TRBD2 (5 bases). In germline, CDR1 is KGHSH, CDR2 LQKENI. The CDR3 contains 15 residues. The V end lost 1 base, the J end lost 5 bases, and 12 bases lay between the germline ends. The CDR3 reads CASSPLRTANNEQFF. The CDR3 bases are TGTGCCAGCTCACCACTCAGGACTGCAAACAATGAGCAGTTCTTC.

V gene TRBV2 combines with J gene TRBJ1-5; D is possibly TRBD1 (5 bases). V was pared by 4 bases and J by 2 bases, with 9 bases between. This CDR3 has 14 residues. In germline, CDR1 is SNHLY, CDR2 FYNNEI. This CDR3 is CASSAGVGNQPQHF. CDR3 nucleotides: TGTGCCAGCAGTGCGGGGGTCGGCAATCAGCCCCAGCATTTT.